Each of the 5 T cell receptor beta chains below was sequenced from the same sample in a study of blood T cell repertoires in COVID-19. Produced via immunoSEQ multiplex PCR; TCRdb's table is partial and in-frame only. The sample lists roughly 230,000 clones, about four fifths occurring once. The material sequenced was peripheral blood. The source is a man aged 40-49 years with active or convalescent COVID-19.

The table lists this clone with a count of one. The rearrangement uses TRBV7-5 and TRBJ2-7; the D segment call TRBD2 is taken from the table without a DNA check. TRBV7-5 is reported as a pseudogene. This CDR3 contains 17 residues. The CDR3 loop reads CVRSLTIGLAGDYEQYF. CDR3 coding DNA: TGTGTCAGAAGCTTAACCATCGGACTAGCGGGGGACTACGAGCAGTACTTC.

The chain is built from TRBV2 and TRBJ1-2, with 7 bases identical to TRBD1. The germline V gene has CDR1 SNHLY and CDR2 FYNNEI. CDR3 length: 14 residues. With 6 bases clipped from V and 4 bases from J, the junction kept 8 bases outside the gene matches. Written as DNA, the CDR3 is TGTGCCAGCAGCGAAAGGGGACAGCCCTATGGCTACACCTTC. It translates to CASSERGQPYGYTF.

This sequence joins TRBV27 and TRBJ1-1, with D perhaps TRBD1 (6 bases). Germline values: CDR1 MNHEY, CDR2 SMNVEV (reference sequence). This CDR3 spans 15 amino acids. Trimming left V 6 bases short and J 4 bases short, with 18 bases between. CDR3 DNA sequence: TGTGCCAGCAGCCTACAGGGTCAAATAGGCACTGAAGCTTTCTTT. It specifies CASSLQGQIGTEAFF.

The V and J genes are TRBV9 and TRBJ2-2, with D perhaps TRBD1 (5 bases). Between the trimmed V and J ends, which lost 1 base and 5 bases, there was a span of 15 bases. The CDR3 loop spans 16 amino acids. Germline values: CDR1 SGDLS, CDR2 YYNGEE. CDR3 DNA sequence: TGTGCCAGCAGCGTACAGACAGCCTTCGGGACCGGGGAGCTGTTTTTT. Encoded protein: CASSVQTAFGTGELFF.

The chain uses TRBV4-3 and TRBJ2-7; TRBD1 agrees at 10 bases. Germline CDR1 reads LGHNA; CDR2 reads YSLEER. Trimming took 3 bases from V and 0 from J; bases not matched to a gene: 2. This CDR3 region has 15 residues. CDR3 DNA sequence: TGCGCCAGCAGCCAGGACAGGGGGGTCTCCTACGAGCAGTACTTC. Amino acids: CASSQDRGVSYEQYF.